These 5 T cell receptor beta chains were all obtained from the same sample, sequenced in a study of T cell responses to AZD1222 COVID-19 vaccine. The data were produced by immunoSEQ multiplex PCR, yet TCRdb's version contains in-frame clones alone and is incomplete. Among some 96,000 clones listed, approximately 90% were seen once. This material consisted of peripheral blood, taken on day 0 of AZD1222 vaccination. Receptors were obtained from an adult in good health.

The chain is built from TRBV3-1 (or the pseudogene TRBV3-2) and TRBJ2-5; 12 bases line up with TRBD2. Germline values: CDR1 LGHDT, CDR2 YNNKEL (reference sequence). V lost 1 base and J lost 2; bases outside the gene matches: 2. This CDR3 has 16 amino acids. CDR3 nucleotide sequence: TGTGCCAGCAGCCAAGGGCTAGCGGGGGGGCAAGAGACCCAGTACTTC. This sequence encodes CASSQGLAGGQETQYF.

The rearrangement uses TRBV4-3 and TRBJ1-1; D is ambiguous. Trimming left V 0 bases short and J 7 bases short, with 12 bases between. CDR3 length equals 14 residues. Germline CDR1 is LGHNA and CDR2 is YSLEER. CDR3 nucleotides: TGCGCCAGCAGCCAAGATCCTGGAAACTTTGAAGCTTTCTTT. Encoded protein: CASSQDPGNFEAFF.

This chain uses TRBV4-2 with TRBJ1-2; 8 positions match TRBD1. The CDR3 extends over 13 amino acids. With 3 bases clipped from V and 6 bases from J, the junction kept 3 bases outside the gene matches. Germline lookup yields CDR1 LGHNA and CDR2 YNFKEQ. CDR3 amino acids: CASSHLDRDGYTF. The DNA for the CDR3 is TGTGCCAGCAGCCACCTGGACAGGGATGGCTACACCTTC.

The V gene is TRBV25-1, the J gene TRBJ1-2; no clear D. Trimming removed 9 bases from V and 8 bases from J, with 13 bases in between. The CDR3 length is 11 residues. The V gene's germline CDR1 is MGHDK and CDR2 SYGVNS. The CDR3 spells CASQSGWGYTF. CDR3 coding DNA: TGTGCCAGTCAGTCTGGGTGGGGCTACACCTTC.

J is TRBJ2-7 and V is TRBV18; TRBD1 matches 10 bases. Per germline, CDR1 KGHSH and CDR2 LQKENI. V gave up 0 bases and J gave up 4 bases; unmatched junction bases: 3. This CDR3 comprises 15 residues. This chain's CDR3 is CASSPPGQGTYEQYF. The CDR3 bases are TGTGCCAGCTCACCACCGGGACAGGGGACGTACGAGCAGTACTTC.